Listed below are T cell receptor beta chains from one sample, sequenced in a study of blood T cells in healthy people across ages. From the 5' RACE reads, TCRdb called clonotypes with MiXCR, one entry per CDR3 protein. The data hold 1.5 million to 2 million distinct CDR3 sequences, with around half observed a single time. Input material: blood. The source is a woman between 40 and 50 years old in good health. Each CDR3 is given with its conserved first and last residue. The D gene is left open where the match is weak. Expanded clones get a size class; other rows say once, few or many, or leave the size out.

j_call | clone_size | d_call | v_call | cdr3_nt | cdr3_aa
TRBJ2-7 | NA | NA | TRBV7-2 | TGTGCCAGCAGCTTAGGGGACACAGTCTACGAGCAGTACTTC | CASSLGDTVYEQYF
TRBJ2-7 | NA | NA | TRBV4-1 | TGCGCCAGCAGCCAAGATTACTCGGGGGCCTACGAGCAGTACTTC | CASSQDYSGAYEQYF
TRBJ1-1 | once | TRBD1 | TRBV4-1 | TGCGCCAGCAGCCAAGGACAGGGAGGGAACACTGAAGCTTTCTTT | CASSQGQGGNTEAFF
TRBJ1-2 | NA | NA | TRBV27 | TGTGCCAGCAGTCCCCCCCGGACGGATTTCTATGGCTACACCTTC | CASSPPRTDFYGYTF
TRBJ2-7 | many | TRBD1 | TRBV25-1 | TGTGCCAGCCGACAGGGAAAAAACGAGCAGTACTTC | CASRQGKNEQYF
TRBJ1-2 | few | TRBD1 | TRBV11-2 | TGTGCCAGCAGCTCGATCGGACAGGGAAACTATGGCTACACCTTC | CASSSIGQGNYGYTF
TRBJ2-3 | NA | NA | TRBV3-1 | TGTGCCAGCAGCCAAGGCCGGGGTGAAAAAGATACGCAGTATTTT | CASSQGRGEKDTQYF
TRBJ2-5 | NA | NA | TRBV7-2 | TGTGCCAGCAGCCAAGACAGAGAAGGAGAGACCCAGTACTTC | CASSQDREGETQYF
TRBJ2-5 | few | TRBD1 | TRBV6-2/TRBV6-3 | TGTGCCAGCAGTACCCACAGGGGAGAGACCCAGTACTTC | CASSTHRGETQYF
TRBJ2-1 | once | TRBD1 | TRBV7-9 | TGTGCCAGCAGCTCCCGAGGGGGCGTGAACAATGAGCAGTTCTTC | CASSSRGGVNNEQFF
TRBJ2-3 | few | NA | TRBV20-1 | TGCAGTGCTAGCTCTGGGCAATGGGGTACAGATACGCAGTATTTT | CSASSGQWGTDTQYF
TRBJ2-2 | NA | NA | TRBV5-5 | TGTGCCAGCAGCTTGATTGGAAAACCGAACACCGGGGAGCTGTTTTTT | CASSLIGKPNTGELFF
TRBJ2-3 | few | NA | TRBV10-3 | TGTGCCATCAGTGCGGTAAAGGGGGGGGTCCGGACAGATACGCAGTATTTT | CAISAVKGGVRTDTQYF
TRBJ2-3 | few | NA | TRBV15 | TGTGCCTCTCAGGCTAGTTATGCAGATACGCAGTATTTT | CASQASYADTQYF
TRBJ2-1 | NA | NA | TRBV20-1 | TGCAGTGCTAGAGATCGATCGGTAGCGGTCCGATCCTACAATGAGCAGTTCTTC | CSARDRSVAVRSYNEQFF
TRBJ2-3 | NA | TRBD2 | TRBV12-3/TRBV12-4 | TGTGCCAGCAGTTCCCCCCCAGCGGGGGCAGGGGATACGCAGTATTTT | CASSSPPAGAGDTQYF
TRBJ1-2 | NA | NA | TRBV5-1 | TGCGCCAGCACCGCGCGGGCTTCGTATGGCTACACCTTC | CASTARASYGYTF
TRBJ1-2 | NA | NA | TRBV21-1 | TGTGCCAGTGTCGCCACAGGGTACCCCGCTAACTATGGCTACACCTTC | CASVATGYPANYGYTF
TRBJ2-5 | NA | NA | TRBV6-2/TRBV6-3 | TGTGCCAGCAGTTCACTCGGCTGGTGGAAAGAGACCCAGTACTTC | CASSSLGWWKETQYF
TRBJ2-3 | NA | NA | TRBV4-2 | TGTGCCAGCAGCCAAGATGGTAGGGCTAGCACAGATACGCAGTATTTT | CASSQDGRASTDTQYF
TRBJ2-5 | NA | TRBD1 | TRBV2 | TGTGCCAGCAGTGAAAGTAATCAGGGGGTGGAGACCCAGTACTTC | CASSESNQGVETQYF
TRBJ2-1 | NA | TRBD2 | TRBV5-1 | TGCGCCAGCAGCTCGAGCGGGGGGCCTACTTACAATGAGCAGTTCTTC | CASSSSGGPTYNEQFF
TRBJ2-5 | NA | TRBD2 | TRBV27 | TGTGCCAGCAGTTTATCGTCAGCGGGGGGCGGCGAGACCCAGTACTTC | CASSLSSAGGGETQYF
TRBJ1-2 | few | NA | TRBV25-1 | TGTGCCAGCAGTGAAGGTGGGGGTGGCTACACCTTC | CASSEGGGGYTF
TRBJ2-1 | NA | NA | TRBV7-2 | TGTGCCAGCAGCTTATCCCCTGGGGGGTGGTACAATGAGCAGTTCTTC | CASSLSPGGWYNEQFF
TRBJ1-5 | NA | NA | TRBV6-2/TRBV6-3 | TGTGCCAGCAGCCTCCGGGACGGCAGAATTCATAGCAATCAGCCCCAGCATTTT | CASSLRDGRIHSNQPQHF
TRBJ2-5 | NA | NA | TRBV11-2 | TGTGCCAGCAGCTTAGAATGGGGGAGGAAGGAGACCCAGTACTTC | CASSLEWGRKETQYF
TRBJ1-5 | few | NA | TRBV7-2 | TGTGCCAGCAGCTTAGCGCTGGAGGGACGTCAGCCCCAGCATTTT | CASSLALEGRQPQHF
TRBJ2-6 | few | NA | TRBV7-6 | TGTGCCAGCAGCTTAATAACTGGGGCCAACGTCCTGACTTTC | CASSLITGANVLTF
TRBJ1-2 | NA | TRBD1 | TRBV12-3/TRBV12-4 | TGTGCCAGCAGTTTAGTCGGGACAGGGGGCTATGGCTACACCTTC | CASSLVGTGGYGYTF
TRBJ1-2 | NA | NA | TRBV3-1 | TGTGCCAGCAGCCCGTCCCGGGGAACCTATGGCTACACCTTC | CASSPSRGTYGYTF
TRBJ2-1 | many | TRBD2 | TRBV29-1 | TGCAGCGTTGTAGCGGGGGTACTAAATGAGCAGTTCTTC | CSVVAGVLNEQFF
TRBJ2-7 | NA | NA | TRBV27 | TGTGCCAGCAGTTTATTGTCCCCGGGGCCTCACCCCTACGAGCAGTACTTC | CASSLLSPGPHPYEQYF
TRBJ2-3 | NA | TRBD2 | TRBV6-2/TRBV6-3 | TGTGCCAGCAGTTGGACGGTCGGGACTATCCCTAGCACAGATACGCAGTATTTT | CASSWTVGTIPSTDTQYF
TRBJ1-5 | NA | NA | TRBV15 | TGTGCCACCGGGGGGGGATTGAGTCAGCCCCAGCATTTT | CATGGGLSQPQHF
TRBJ1-2 | NA | NA | TRBV2 | TGTGCCAGCAGGGGGGACCCGGGAAACTATGGCTACACCTTC | CASRGDPGNYGYTF
TRBJ2-7 | NA | NA | TRBV10-3 | TGTGCCATCAGCGGACTTTCCTACGAGCAGTACTTC | CAISGLSYEQYF
TRBJ2-5 | NA | TRBD2 | TRBV20-1 | TGCAGTGCCTTAAGCGGGGGGGCCGGAGAGACCCAGTACTTC | CSALSGGAGETQYF
TRBJ2-7 | NA | TRBD2 | TRBV5-1 | TGCGCCAGCAGCTTACTAGCGGGGTCTCCATACGAGCAGTACTTC | CASSLLAGSPYEQYF
TRBJ2-1 | NA | TRBD2 | TRBV4-3 | TGCGCCAGCAGCCAAGATCGACCTAGCGGGGGATACAATGAGCAGTTCTTC | CASSQDRPSGGYNEQFF
TRBJ2-7 | NA | TRBD1 | TRBV29-1 | TGCAGCGTTGGGTTCAGGTACAGGGGCACCTACGAGCAGTACTTC | CSVGFRYRGTYEQYF
TRBJ1-1 | few | NA | TRBV25-1 | TGTGCCAGCAGTGAACCAACAGGGCTGGCTTTCTTT | CASSEPTGLAFF
TRBJ2-7 | NA | TRBD2 | TRBV11-1 | TGTGCCAGCAGCCGGGGGGATCTCGGGTACAGGTACTTC | CASSRGDLGYRYF
TRBJ2-5 | NA | TRBD2 | TRBV7-9 | TGTGCCAGCAGCGTAGGGACTAGCGGGGAGGAGACCCAGTACTTC | CASSVGTSGEETQYF
TRBJ2-5 | few | NA | TRBV7-3 | TGTGCCAGCAGCTCCCTCGGGGGGCTGGAGACCCAGTACTTC | CASSSLGGLETQYF
TRBJ2-7 | many | NA | TRBV2 | TGTGCCAGCAGTGAATACGAGCAGTACTTC | CASSEYEQYF